This TCR beta chain was obtained from a study of blood T cells in healthy people across ages. General study results and limits: One million T cells yielded diversity estimates that were considered underestimates.

In this sample, this clonotype turned up a few times. Its matching antigen is unknown. This CDR3 contains 13 residues. The V gene's germline CDR1 is SGHTA and CDR2 FQGNSA. V shed 4 bases and J 4 bases; nucleotides not matched to a gene: 1. A second PCR of roughly 7 to 11 cycles used a sample-barcoded 5' primer and a J-beta primer mix. One entry per CDR3 protein results from TCRdb running MiXCR on the 5' RACE reads. The sample lists around 1.5 million distinct CDR3 sequences, about 31% seen once, with around 11% in the top ten. The receptor was derived from a woman in her 30s in good health. Sequenced material: blood. The chain joins TRBV7-2 to TRBJ1-1, with 9 positions matching TRBD1. The CDR3 loop is CASSWTGVTEAFF. The DNA of the CDR3 is TGTGCCAGCAGCTGGACAGGGGTCACTGAAGCTTTCTTT.